This T cell receptor beta chain was profiled in a study of shared clonotypes between healthy human individuals. V gave up 5 bases and J gave up 2 bases, with 17 bases separating them. This CDR3 contains 16 residues. Germline-derived CDR1 and CDR2 are MDHEN and SYDVKM. Study-level findings and limits: Naive subsets, compared against memory subsets, generally had larger estimated richness values. A few donors showed sharing of 4.5% to 6% of naive CD4 clonotypes.

Comment on this clone: Its target is not known.

At a deep level, the assay was run. Only in-frame clones appear in the TCRdb table, and some are missing; sequencing was by immunoSEQ multiplex PCR. In the table there are approximately 1.5 million clones, less than 99% of which are singletons. This chain uses TRBV28 with TRBJ2-3, with D possibly TRBD2 on 6 matching bases. The sample taken for sequencing was naive CD4+ T cells sorted from blood. Subset defined: CD45RA+ positively selected. The sequence was obtained from a man in his thirties or forties in good health. The CDR3 region has the DNA TGTGCCAGCAGTGACCTGGGCGGGGTAGTCACAGATACGCAGTATTTT. Translation gives CASSDLGGVVTDTQYF.